Listed below are T cell receptor beta chains from one sample, sequenced in a study of blood T cell repertoires in COVID-19. Clones were sequenced by immunoSEQ multiplex PCR, and TCRdb holds only the in-frame ones, with some missing. This table has around 73,000 clones, over 75% appearing once. The sequenced sample was peripheral blood. Receptors were obtained from a woman aged 60 to 75 with acute or convalescent COVID-19. CDR3s include the opening cysteine and the closing phenylalanine or tryptophan. D genes are given only for firm matches. Clone size appears in some rows only: once, few, many, or a class for an expanded clone.

TRBV5-4,.,.,TRBJ2-7,CASSLFAGSYEQYF,TGTGCCAGCAGCTTGTTCGCAGGATCCTACGAGCAGTACTTC
TRBV12-3/TRBV12-4,.,.,TRBJ1-2,CASSLKGSGGYTF,TGTGCCAGCAGTTTGAAGGGGTCGGGTGGCTACACCTTC
TRBV5-1,.,TRBD1,TRBJ1-1,CASSFDRGWAFF,TGCGCCAGCAGCTTTGACAGGGGCTGGGCTTTCTTT
TRBV3-1/TRBV3-2,once,.,TRBJ1-5,CASSPTGNQPQHF,TGTGCCAGCAGCCCGACAGGAAACCAGCCCCAGCATTTT
TRBV4-2,.,TRBD1,TRBJ1-3,CASSQVEGANAGNTIYF,TGTGCCAGCAGCCAAGTAGAGGGGGCGAACGCTGGAAACACCATATATTTT
TRBV6-5,once,.,TRBJ2-3,CASRTGVLVSDTQYF,TGTGCCAGCAGAACGGGGGTGCTAGTCTCAGATACGCAGTATTTT
TRBV6-6,.,.,TRBJ1-1,CASTQMNTGLNTEAFF,TGTGCCAGCACCCAAATGAATACAGGGCTGAACACTGAAGCTTTCTTT
TRBV19,.,.,TRBJ1-2,CASSISQFYGYTF,TGTGCCAGTAGTATCTCGCAGTTCTATGGCTACACCTTC
TRBV11-3,.,.,TRBJ2-7,CASSLGATTEQYF,TGTGCCAGCAGCTTAGGGGCCACCACCGAGCAGTACTTC
TRBV6-5,once,.,TRBJ1-2,CASSYSRVESYGYTF,TGTGCCAGCAGTTACTCGCGGGTGGAAAGCTATGGCTACACCTTC
TRBV7-9,.,TRBD2,TRBJ2-1,CASSLVIGGAWNEQFF,TGTGCCAGCAGCTTAGTTATCGGGGGGGCTTGGAATGAGCAGTTCTTC
TRBV27,.,TRBD2,TRBJ2-1,CASSLIQVAGGYNEQFF,TGTGCCAGCAGTTTAATCCAGGTAGCGGGGGGGTACAATGAGCAGTTCTTC
TRBV7-3,.,TRBD2,TRBJ2-2,CASSLGPSGRNTGELFF,TGTGCCAGCAGCTTAGGGCCTAGCGGGAGAAACACCGGGGAGCTGTTTTTT
TRBV24-1,.,.,TRBJ2-3,CATSDLDRNTDTQYF,TGTGCCACCAGTGATTTGGACAGGAACACAGATACGCAGTATTTT
TRBV30,.,.,TRBJ2-3,CAWAGAQDTQYF,TGTGCCTGGGCGGGGGCGCAAGATACGCAGTATTTT
TRBV6-1,.,TRBD1,TRBJ1-6,CASSEWGGTATSLHF,TGTGCCAGCAGTGAATGGGGCGGGACAGCCACTTCCCTCCACTTT
TRBV24-1,few,TRBD2,TRBJ2-5,CATSDSGTSGRKETQYF,TGTGCCACCAGTGATTCAGGGACTAGCGGGAGAAAAGAGACCCAGTACTTC
TRBV7-8,.,TRBD1,TRBJ2-7,CASSLGRGTGNEQYF,TGTGCCAGCAGCTTAGGCCGGGGGACAGGCAACGAGCAGTACTTC
TRBV7-9,.,.,TRBJ2-1,CASSLASGTEQFF,TGTGCCAGCAGCTTAGCGTCAGGTACTGAGCAGTTCTTC
TRBV24-1,.,.,TRBJ2-1,CATSAYFNEQFF,TGTGCCACCAGTGCTTATTTCAATGAGCAGTTCTTC
TRBV3-1/TRBV3-2,.,TRBD1,TRBJ2-7,CASSQGDRGPEQYF,TGTGCCAGCAGCCAAGGGGACAGGGGGCCCGAGCAGTACTTC
TRBV6-1,.,TRBD2,TRBJ2-3,CASSEEGSGRRADTQYF,TGTGCCAGCAGTGAAGAAGGTAGCGGGAGAAGGGCAGATACGCAGTATTTT
TRBV5-1,few,.,TRBJ2-7,CASSLVWAGKSSYEQYF,TGCGCCAGCAGCTTGGTATGGGCGGGGAAAAGCTCCTACGAGCAGTACTTC
TRBV7-8,.,.,TRBJ1-5,CASSLAGGGPQHF,TGTGCCAGCAGCTTAGCGGGAGGGGGGCCCCAGCATTTT
TRBV15,.,TRBD2,TRBJ2-3,CASKAGSTDTQYF,TGTGCCTCCAAAGCGGGAAGCACAGATACGCAGTATTTT
TRBV3-1/TRBV3-2,.,TRBD1,TRBJ2-1,CASSKTGPRSYNEQFF,TGTGCCAGCAGCAAGACAGGGCCTCGATCCTACAATGAGCAGTTCTTC
TRBV5-1,.,TRBD1,TRBJ1-2,CASSLGQGASGYTF,TGCGCCAGCAGCTTAGGACAGGGGGCGAGTGGCTACACCTTC
TRBV9,.,.,TRBJ2-5,CASSSQETQYF,TGTGCCAGCAGCTCACAAGAGACCCAGTACTTC